The 19 T cell receptor beta chains below were found in one sample sequenced in a study of CD8 T cells in ankylosing spondylitis. Regarding the study as a whole: A TCR beta motif of fewer than ten highly homologous variants appeared characteristic of ankylosing spondylitis blood.

The antigens for these receptors are not known. TCRdb fed the 5' RACE reads into MiXCR, producing one record per CDR3 protein. The data contain fewer than 550,000 distinct CDR3 sequences, under 5.5% of them singletons. The sequenced sample was blood, either unsorted or a sorted T cell fraction (not recorded which). These receptors originate from a male donor with ankylosing spondylitis.

This clonotype was detected many times. This chain links TRBV20-1 with TRBJ2-1; 9 bases align to TRBD2. Germline V gives CDR1 DFQATT, CDR2 SNEGSKA (reference sequence). With V trimmed by 0 bases and J by 4 bases, 1 base remained unmatched. CDR3 length equals 14 residues. As DNA, the CDR3 is TGCAGTGCTAGAGACCTAGCGGGGTACAATGAGCAGTTCTTC. Translated, it gives CSARDLAGYNEQFF.

This clonotype was detected many times. CDR3 sequence: CASSLAPQGVEQYF. The CDR3 DNA follows: TGCGCCAGCAGCTTGGCCCCGCAGGGAGTCGAGCAGTACTTC. The chain couples TRBV5-1 to TRBJ2-7; TRBD1 or TRBD2 may be the D gene (5 bases each). The V end lost 0 bases, the J end lost 6 bases, and 13 bases lay between the germline ends. Germline V lookup: CDR1 SGHRS, CDR2 YFSETQ. This CDR3 region has 14 residues.

This clonotype was seen repeatedly, ten times or more. V usage is TRBV9 and J usage is TRBJ2-3, with TRBD2 matching over 12 bases. The germline V gene encodes CDR1 SGDLS and CDR2 YYNGEE. This CDR3 is 16 amino acids long. The V gene end was trimmed by 0 bases and the J gene end by 1 base; junction bases not matched to a gene: 0. The CDR3 nucleotides read TGTGCCAGCAGCGTAGGGACTAGCGGGGGCACAGATACGCAGTATTTT. Protein: CASSVGTSGGTDTQYF.

This clonotype was observed a handful of times. This chain uses TRBV28 with TRBJ2-3, with D maybe TRBD2 (5 bases). The germline V and J ends were trimmed by 1 base and 0 bases, with 11 bases remaining between them. From germline, CDR1 is MDHEN and CDR2 SYDVKM. CDR3 length equals 16 residues. The CDR3 spells CASSLFLSASTDTQYF. CDR3 bases: TGTGCCAGCAGTTTATTTCTTAGCGCTAGCACAGATACGCAGTATTTT.

This clonotype was counted ten times or more. V is TRBV7-8 and J is TRBJ1-1, with TRBD1 as a possible D gene (6 bases). V was cut by 5 bases and J by 5 bases, with 15 bases left in between. The germline V gene encodes CDR1 SGHVS and CDR2 FQNEAQ. The CDR3 has 14 amino acids. CDR3 nucleotides: TGTGCCAGCAGCGATAGGGGGGGGAAGACTGAAGCTTTCTTT. This sequence encodes CASSDRGGKTEAFF.

This clonotype was observed at least ten times. This chain uses TRBV7-3 with TRBJ1-6; a weak D match, TRBD1 (5 bases). The CDR3 extends over 14 amino acids. The V end was cut by 4 bases, the J end by 7 bases, with 11 bases between. Germline CDR1 SGHTA, CDR2 FQGTGA. CDR3 coding DNA: TGTGCCAGCAGCTCAGGGAATCCGAATTCACCCCTCCACTTT. Translation: CASSSGNPNSPLHF. Based on the CDR3 plus reference TRBV7-3 and TRBJ1-6, the full variable domain is GAGVSQTPSNKVTEKGKYVELRCDPISGHTALYWYRQSLGQGPEFLIYFQGTGAADDSGLPNDRFFAVRPEGSVSTLKIQRTERGDSAVYLCASSSGNPNSPLHFGNGTRLTVT.

The CDR3 loop is CSVVGVAQSYNEQFF. The CDR3 DNA follows: TGCAGCGTTGTGGGGGTTGCCCAATCCTACAATGAGCAGTTCTTC. The chain recombines TRBV29-1 with TRBJ2-1, with D perhaps given as TRBD1 or TRBD2 (5 bases each). V lost 4 bases and J lost 1, with 14 bases in between. The germline gives CDR1 SQVTM, CDR2 ANQGSEA. This CDR3 comprises 15 residues.

Remarks on this clonotype: A much larger clone is a single base away; this may be a read error. This chain joins TRBV20-1 and TRBJ2-5; no reliable D call. Germline V gene sequence: CDR1 DFQATT, CDR2 SNEGSKA (reference sequence). The CDR3 is 12 amino acids. CDR3 amino acids: CTAMFQQETQYF. The DNA of the CDR3 is TGCACTGCTATGTTTCAACAAGAGACCCAGTACTTC.

The chain is built from TRBV6-2 or TRBV6-3 and TRBJ2-2; 7 nucleotides align to TRBD2. Germline V lookup: CDR1 MNHEY, CDR2 SVGEGT. This CDR3 has 16 residues. The V gene end was trimmed by 2 bases and the J gene end by 6 bases; junction bases not matched to a gene: 9. DNA of the CDR3: TGTGCCAGCAGTTACGGGCGGGAGTATAATCCCGGGGAGCTGTTTTTT. Translated, it gives CASSYGREYNPGELFF.

This clonotype was counted ten times or more. The chain has TRBV9 and TRBJ2-1; 10 bases line up with TRBD2. The CDR3 contains 17 residues. In germline, CDR1 is SGDLS, CDR2 YYNGEE. The ends lost 4 bases at V and 8 bases at J; junction bases unmatched: 15. CDR3 sequence reads: CASSTRPSAGGRDEQFF. CDR3 nucleotides: TGTGCCAGCAGCACCCGACCGTCAGCGGGGGGGCGGGATGAGCAGTTCTTC.

This clonotype has a count of ten or more. The chain joins TRBV29-1 to TRBJ1-2, with D tentatively TRBD1 (6 bases). The CDR3 has 15 residues. With 4 bases removed from V and 4 bases from J, the gap between germline ends came to 19 bases. The V gene's germline CDR1 is SQVTM and CDR2 ANQGSEA. The CDR3 loop is CSVVGGAGVVYGYTF. The DNA of the CDR3 is TGCAGCGTTGTCGGAGGTGCAGGGGTTGTCTATGGCTACACCTTC.

In its sample, this clonotype was seen many times. The V call is TRBV5-1, the J call TRBJ2-7, with 12 bases fitting TRBD2. V trimming: 3 bases; J trimming: 5 bases; junction bases outside the gene matches: 3. Germline V gene data show CDR1 as SGHRS and CDR2 as YFSETQ. The CDR3 is made up of 14 amino acids. DNA for the CDR3: TGCGCCAGCAGCTCGACTAGCGGGAGTAACGAGCAGTACTTC. Its translation is CASSSTSGSNEQYF.

The sample holds many counts of this clonotype. The chain recombines TRBV7-9 with TRBJ2-7, with 11 bases fitting TRBD2. The V gene end was trimmed by 6 bases and the J gene end by 7 bases; junction bases not matched to a gene: 11. The CDR3 extends over 15 amino acids. The germline CDR1 and CDR2 sequences are SEHNR and FQNEAQ (reference sequence). CDR3: CASSPLAGGPEEQYF. The CDR3 DNA is TGTGCCAGCAGTCCATTAGCGGGAGGGCCAGAAGAGCAGTACTTC.

Many counts were recorded for this clonotype. This rearrangement joins TRBV4-2 to TRBJ1-1, with 8 nucleotides matching TRBD1. Germline V gene lookup returns CDR1 LGHNA and CDR2 YNFKEQ. The CDR3 loop spans 15 amino acids. The junction had 1 base not matched to a gene; V was cut back by 0 bases and J by 1 base. CDR3 bases: TGTGCCAGCAGCCAAGATCAGGGGGCGAACACTGAAGCTTTCTTT. It yields the protein CASSQDQGANTEAFF.

The sample holds many counts of this clonotype. The chain links TRBV20-1 to TRBJ1-3; weak D call: TRBD1 (6 bases). Germline V gene lookup returns CDR1 DFQATT and CDR2 SNEGSKA (reference sequence). The CDR3 runs to 15 residues. The ends were cut back, 6 bases at V and 0 bases at J, with 15 bases in the middle. The CDR3 DNA is TGCAGTGCGCGTTCCGGGGGGCTCTCTGGAAACACCATATATTTT. Translation gives CSARSGGLSGNTIYF.

The rearrangement joins TRBV5-5 to TRBJ2-1; perhaps TRBD1 as D (7 bases). The CDR3 spans 14 residues. The ends were cut back, 4 bases at V and 8 bases at J, with 16 bases in the middle. Germline V gene lookup returns CDR1 SGHKS and CDR2 YYEKEE (reference sequence). The CDR3 region has the DNA TGTGCCAGCAGCCACAACCAGGGGGAGGATGAGCAGTTCTTC. Translating it yields CASSHNQGEDEQFF.

Many counts were recorded for this clonotype. The chain uses TRBV20-1 and TRBJ1-5; no reliable D call. This CDR3 is 13 amino acids long. The V gene's germline CDR1 is DFQATT and CDR2 SNEGSKA (reference sequence). With 5 bases removed from V and 7 bases from J, the gap between germline ends came to 15 bases. The CDR3 region is CSAGVGGEQPQHF. CDR3 DNA sequence: TGCAGTGCTGGAGTGGGTGGGGAACAGCCCCAGCATTTT.

This clonotype was seen at least ten times. The chain recombines TRBV20-1 with TRBJ2-5, with 9 bases matching TRBD1. This CDR3 region has 15 residues. Germline V lookup: CDR1 DFQATT, CDR2 SNEGSKA (reference sequence). Trimming cost V 0 bases and J 5 bases; bases outside gene matches: 7. The CDR3 nucleotides read TGCAGTGCTAGAGATCGGTACGGGACAGGGGAGACCCAGTACTTC. The encoded protein is CSARDRYGTGETQYF.

Ten or more counts support this clonotype. The gene calls are TRBV6-2 or TRBV6-3 and TRBJ1-1; D remains unclear. CDR1 MNHEY and CDR2 SVGEGT come from the germline V gene. This CDR3 is built from 11 residues. V was clipped by 2 bases and J by 12 bases, with 10 bases between them. The CDR3 here is CASSYQETTFF. CDR3 nucleotide sequence: TGTGCCAGCAGTTACCAGGAGACGACTTTCTTT.